The 10 T cell receptor beta chains in this list originate from one sample, sequenced in a study of blood T cell repertoires in COVID-19. Clones were sequenced by immunoSEQ multiplex PCR, and TCRdb holds only the in-frame ones, with some missing. The repertoire has approximately 270,000 clones, around 92% of them found once; the top ten carry more than 1.5%. Input material: PBMCs or T cells enriched from blood (not recorded which). Receptors originate from a woman between 55 and 75 years old who had recovered from COVID-19.

Of note for this clone: Compared with germline, one end of the junction differs, possibly owing to a read error. The gene calls are TRBV10-1 and TRBJ1-4; D perhaps matches TRBD1 (6 bases). The germline CDR1 and CDR2 sequences are WNHNN and SYGVQD (reference sequence). There are 14 residues in the CDR3. The CDR3 region is CALNNRTGREKLFF. CDR3 in DNA: TGTGCCCTAAACAACCGAACAGGGCGGGAAAAACTGTTTTTT.

This clone was detected once. In nucleotides, the CDR3 is TGTGCCAGCAGTTTATGGGTAGTGGCAACTAATGAAAAACTGTTTTTT. Its protein product is CASSLWVVATNEKLFF. The gene calls are TRBV28 and TRBJ1-4; unclear D gene. The V end was cut by 0 bases, the J end by 0 bases, with 8 bases between. The germline gives CDR1 MDHEN, CDR2 SYDVKM. This CDR3 is 16 amino acids long.

The chain employs TRBV4-1 and TRBJ2-2, with TRBD2 matching over 8 bases. V was pared by 3 bases and J by 0 bases, with 9 bases of the junction left unmatched. Germline CDR1 and CDR2: MGHRA and YSYEKL. The CDR3 is 18 residues long. CDR3: CASSQGNGLASNTGELFF. The CDR3 DNA reads as TGCGCCAGCAGCCAGGGAAACGGACTAGCTTCGAACACCGGGGAGCTGTTTTTT.

V gene TRBV5-4 combines with J gene TRBJ2-5, with 7 positions matching TRBD1. In germline, CDR1 is SGHNT, CDR2 YYREEE (reference sequence). This CDR3 spans 15 amino acids. The trim removed 3 bases at V and 0 bases at J, leaving 5 bases unmatched. CDR3: CASSSTTGYQETQYF. In DNA, the CDR3 is TGTGCCAGCAGCTCGACGACAGGGTACCAAGAGACCCAGTACTTC. Full variable domain (missing parts from reference TRBV5-4 and TRBJ2-5): ETGVTQSPTHLIKTRGQQVTLRCSSQSGHNTVSWYQQALGQGPQFIFQYYREEENGRGNFPPRFSGLQFPNYSSELNVNALELDDSALYLCASSSTTGYQETQYFGPGTRLLVL.

V and J are TRBV6-6 and TRBJ1-5; D is uncertain. The CDR3 is 14 amino acids. Germline lookup yields CDR1 MNHNY and CDR2 SVGAGI (reference sequence). The germline V and J ends were trimmed by 6 bases and 4 bases, with 13 bases remaining between them. The CDR3 here is CASRELTGNQPQHF. The DNA for the CDR3 is TGTGCCAGCAGAGAATTGACGGGAAATCAGCCCCAGCATTTT.

J is TRBJ2-2 and V is TRBV27; D not resolved. With 0 bases removed from V and 7 bases from J, the gap between germline ends came to 6 bases. The length of the CDR3 is 13 residues. From germline, CDR1 is MNHEY and CDR2 SMNVEV (reference sequence). CDR3 sequence reads: CASSLSALGELFF. In DNA, the CDR3 is TGTGCCAGCAGTTTATCGGCTCTCGGGGAGCTGTTTTTT.

CDR3 amino acids: CASSYSLTKDTTQYF. The CDR3 DNA follows: TGTGCCAGCAGTTACTCCCTGACTAAGGATACGACCCAGTACTTC. The chain uses TRBV6-2 or TRBV6-3 and TRBJ2-5; a weak D match, TRBD2 (5 bases). The V gene lost 0 bases and the J gene lost 7 bases, with 15 bases spanning the gap. The CDR3 length is 15 residues. Germline V CDR1 and CDR2: MNHEY, SVGEGT.

The V and J genes are TRBV11-2 and TRBJ1-1; D remains unclear. This CDR3 contains 12 residues. Germline loops: CDR1 SGHAT, CDR2 FQNNGV. Between the trimmed V and J ends, which lost 5 bases and 5 bases, there was a span of 9 bases. The chain's CDR3 is CASSHLGTEAFF. CDR3 DNA: TGTGCCAGCAGCCACCTAGGAACTGAAGCTTTCTTT. Full variable domain (outside the CDR3, taken from reference TRBV11-2 and TRBJ1-1): EAGVAQSPRYKIIEKRQSVAFWCNPISGHATLYWYQQILGQGPKLLIQFQNNGVVDDSQLPKDRFSAERLKGVDSTLKIQPAKLEDSAVYLCASSHLGTEAFFGQGTRLTVV.

The chain combines TRBV7-2 with TRBJ1-1; 8 bases match TRBD1. Germline values: CDR1 SGHTA, CDR2 FQGNSA. The CDR3 runs 13 residues. V gave up 1 base and J gave up 10 bases; unmatched junction bases: 5. The CDR3 nucleotides read TGTGCCAGCAGCTTAGTCGGACAGGGAAGAGCTTTCTTT. Its translation: CASSLVGQGRAFF.

This clone has a handful of counts. The chain couples TRBV7-8 to TRBJ1-5, with a possible D match to TRBD1 (6 bases). V gave up 4 bases and J gave up 6 bases, with 19 bases separating them. This CDR3 contains 16 residues. Germline loops: CDR1 SGHVS, CDR2 FQNEAQ. CDR3 loop: CASSSHRAITGQPQHF. The CDR3 DNA sequence: TGTGCCAGCAGCTCCCACAGGGCTATCACAGGTCAGCCCCAGCATTTT. Combining the CDR3 with reference TRBV7-8 and TRBJ1-5 gives the whole variable domain GAGVSQSPRYKVAKRGQDVALRCDPISGHVSLFWYQQALGQGPEFLTYFQNEAQLDKSGLPSDRFFAERPEGSVSTLKIQRTQQEDSAVYLCASSSHRAITGQPQHFGDGTRLSIL.